Below, 7 T cell receptor beta chains from the same sample are listed, as sequenced in a study of regulatory T cells in long-lasting Graves disease. HTBI primers from iRepertoire and Arm-PCR of CDR3 regions yielded the TCR beta libraries. TCRdb analysed the multiplex PCR reads with MiXCR anew, one entry per CDR3 protein. The data show some 350,000 distinct CDR3 sequences, roughly 17% seen once. As for time point: newly diagnosed GD, antithyroid drugs for less than 3 months. PBMC-extracted RNA yielded the TCR library. The same specimen was also included in a second study, on T cells in Graves' hyperthyroidism and ophthalmopathy.

This material consisted of peripheral blood mononuclear cells (PBMCs), taken at new diagnosis, from a patient treated with antithyroid drugs. The receptors shown here come from a woman under 30 with Graves disease.

The chain links TRBV29-1 to TRBJ1-6, with D uncertain. Trimming took off 4 bases at V and 7 bases at J, with 14 bases between the two ends. The germline gives CDR1 SQVTM, CDR2 ANQGSEA. The CDR3 runs 14 residues. In DNA form, the CDR3 reads TGCAGCGTTGGAGGACTAACAGTGAATTCACCCCTCCACTTT. This sequence encodes CSVGGLTVNSPLHF.

This clonotype was picked up many times. V and J are TRBV5-1 and TRBJ2-3; D could derive from TRBD1 or TRBD2 (6 bases each). Looked up from germline, CDR1 is SGHRS and CDR2 is YFSETQ. The CDR3 sequence is 16 residues long. Trimming removed 7 bases from V and 4 bases from J, with 22 bases in between. The CDR3 reads CASGGNRDDRADTQYF. CDR3 DNA sequence: TGCGCCAGCGGCGGGAACAGGGATGATCGGGCAGATACGCAGTATTTT.

At least ten counts were recorded for this clonotype. J is TRBJ1-5 and V is TRBV30; D gene uncertain. CDR1 is GTSNPN and CDR2 is SVGIG in the germline V gene (reference sequence). Between the trimmed V and J ends, which lost 2 bases and 2 bases, there was a span of 7 bases. The CDR3 spans 13 residues. The chain's CDR3 is CAWSMAGNQPQHF. Written as DNA, the CDR3 is TGTGCCTGGAGTATGGCAGGCAATCAGCCCCAGCATTTT.

This clonotype has more than one count but fewer than ten. The chain has TRBV14 and TRBJ2-6, with D uncertain. V was pared by 4 bases and J by 1 base, with 8 bases between. This CDR3 is built from 15 residues. The V gene's germline CDR1 is SGHDN and CDR2 FVKESK. The CDR3 is CASSPLGSGANVLTF. The CDR3 DNA is TGTGCCAGCAGCCCGTTGGGATCTGGGGCCAACGTCCTGACTTTC.

This clonotype was detected many times. V and J are TRBV12-3 or TRBV12-4 and TRBJ1-2; maybe TRBD1 (5 bases). CDR3 length: 15 residues. Between the trimmed V and J ends, which lost 7 bases and 0 bases, there was a span of 15 bases. The DNA for the CDR3 is TGTGCCAGCACCCTGGGGGACGGTGCTAACTATGGCTACACCTTC. Protein sequence: CASTLGDGANYGYTF.

In this sample, this clonotype turned up a few times. The chain links TRBV10-3 to TRBJ2-7; D is undetermined. Germline CDR1 and CDR2: ENHRY and SYGVKD. This CDR3 has 15 residues. V was trimmed by 10 bases and J by 0 bases, leaving 19 bases between them. Written as DNA, the CDR3 is TGTGCCACCAGACACCCGGTTATGGACTCCTACGAGCAGTACTTC. Its translation is CATRHPVMDSYEQYF.

This clonotype was observed many times. The chain combines TRBV28 with TRBJ1-1, with D hard to call. From germline, CDR1 is MDHEN and CDR2 SYDVKM. V lost 6 bases to trimming and J lost 5 bases, with 7 bases between them. CDR3 length equals 11 residues. The CDR3 DNA sequence: TGTGCCAGCAGCGTAGAGACTGAAGCTTTCTTT. This sequence encodes CASSVETEAFF.